Given below is one TCR beta chain in context. The target antigen is unknown. The sample belongs to a study of T-cell memory formation after mild COVID-19. The wider study: TCR clusters mostly belonged to single donors. Regarding the study as a whole: Whereas later expanders leaned CD4+, clones contracting day 15 to 85 showed a balanced CD4/CD8 makeup. Pre-infection memory contained some responding clones, which suggested that cross-reactive memory had joined.

The V end was cut by 6 bases, the J end by 7 bases, with 10 bases between. The CDR3 totals 12 residues. The V gene's germline CDR1 is MGHRA and CDR2 YSYEKL. TCR alpha and TCR beta cDNA libraries carrying sample barcodes and UMIs came from 5'RACE with constant-segment primers. MiXCR, applied by TCRdb to the 5' RACE reads, yields one record per CDR3 protein. The sample records about 49,000 distinct CDR3 sequences, 25% to 35% being singletons. Sequenced: PBMCs or a T cell subset sorted from them (not recorded which). V gene TRBV4-1 combines with J gene TRBJ2-1; no clear D gene. The source of this sequence is a man aged 18-30 years who had mild COVID-19 (a few samples of this study predate the infection). Cell type and time point are not known. CDR3 sequence (DNA): TGCGCCAGCAGTCCTTGGGGAAATGAGCAGTTCTTC. Translation gives CASSPWGNEQFF.